The present TCR beta chain was sequenced within a study of shared clonotypes between healthy human individuals. The CDR3 loop spans 11 amino acids. The germline V gene encodes CDR1 MDHEN and CDR2 SYDVKM. Trimming took 6 bases from V and 7 from J, leaving 10 bases between them. Study-wide results and caveats: Sampling was confined to blood; repertoires within tissues likely differ. Though the depth was large, rarefaction showed that sorted-subset sequencing was incomplete.

Details on this clone: The antigen is undetermined.

Naivety among CD8 cells was defined by CD45RO negativity and positive CCR7 selection, thereby excluding terminally differentiated effector memory CD45RA+ cells. All donors were healthy HIV-negative adults lacking recent acute infections or vaccinations. Each subset's genomic DNA was split evenly across several immunoSEQ plates. Sequenced by immunoSEQ multiplex PCR; TCRdb stores in-frame clones only, minus some. The sample holds roughly 550,000 clones, 95% seen once. This sequence joins TRBV28 and TRBJ2-7, with D perhaps matching TRBD2 (5 bases). The sequencing input was naive CD8+ T cells sorted from blood. The receptor was derived from a woman aged 25 to 39 in good health. CDR3 DNA: TGTGCCAGCAGCCCGACGGGAGAGCAGTACTTC. It encodes CASSPTGEQYF.